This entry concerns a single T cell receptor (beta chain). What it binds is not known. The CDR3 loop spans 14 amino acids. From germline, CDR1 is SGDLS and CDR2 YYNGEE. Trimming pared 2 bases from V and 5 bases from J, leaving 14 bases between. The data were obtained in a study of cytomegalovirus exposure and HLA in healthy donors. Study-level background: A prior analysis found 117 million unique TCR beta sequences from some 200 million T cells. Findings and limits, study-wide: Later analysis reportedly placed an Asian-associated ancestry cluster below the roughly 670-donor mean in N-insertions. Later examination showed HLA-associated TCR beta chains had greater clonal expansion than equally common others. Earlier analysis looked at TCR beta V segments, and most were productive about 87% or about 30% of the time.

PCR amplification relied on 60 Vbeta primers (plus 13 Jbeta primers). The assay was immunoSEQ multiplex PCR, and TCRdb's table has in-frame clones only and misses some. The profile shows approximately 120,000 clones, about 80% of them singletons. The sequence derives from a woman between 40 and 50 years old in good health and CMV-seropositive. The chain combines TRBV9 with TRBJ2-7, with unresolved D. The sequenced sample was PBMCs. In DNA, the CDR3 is TGTGCCAGCAGCGTTTTCGGTCGTTTGGACGAGCAGTACTTC. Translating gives CASSVFGRLDEQYF.